The 29 T cell receptor beta chains below were found in one sample sequenced in a study of cytomegalovirus exposure and HLA in healthy donors. A multiplex PCR was run with 60 Vbeta primers and 13 Jbeta primers. The protocol was immunoSEQ multiplex PCR, while the TCRdb copy is restricted to in-frame clones and leaves out a portion. In the table there are 120,000 or so clones, about four fifths of which are singletons. What was sequenced was PBMCs. The receptors originated from a young woman in good health and CMV-seronegative.

The gene calls are TRBV5-1 and TRBJ1-5; 8 bases fit TRBD1. Trimming cost V 7 bases and J 5 bases; bases outside gene matches: 8. CDR3 length: 14 residues. Germline V gene lookup returns CDR1 SGHRS and CDR2 YFSETQ. The CDR3: CASGLGQGDQPQHF. CDR3 in DNA: TGCGCCAGCGGATTAGGACAGGGTGATCAGCCCCAGCATTTT.

CDR3 loop: CASDPGNTEAFF. For the CDR3, the DNA is TGTGCCAGTGATCCCGGGAACACTGAAGCTTTCTTT. The V gene is TRBV19, the J gene TRBJ1-1; D ambiguous. Germline CDR1 and CDR2: LNHDA and SQIVND (reference sequence). Between the trimmed V and J ends, which lost 8 bases and 1 base, there was a span of 8 bases. The CDR3 has 12 residues.

In its sample, this clone was seen once. One end of the junction varies from germline; a read error may be responsible. The rearrangement uses TRBV14 and TRBJ2-6, with 7 nucleotides matching TRBD1. Germline V gene sequence: CDR1 SGHDN, CDR2 FVKESK. CDR3 length: 15 amino acids. DNA for the CDR3: TGTGCCAGCAGCCCGACAGGGTCTGGGGCCAACGGCCTGACTTTC. It specifies CASSPTGSGANGLTF.

A word on this clone: The sample holds other DNA sequences that translate to the same CDR3. This rearrangement joins TRBV5-1 to TRBJ1-5; no clear D. The germline gives CDR1 SGHRS, CDR2 YFSETQ. The CDR3 runs 13 residues. V dropped 5 bases and J dropped 0 bases, with 6 bases sitting between them. CDR3 sequence: CASSLYSNQPQHF. The CDR3 bases are TGCGCCAGCAGTCTATATAGCAATCAGCCCCAGCATTTT.

The rearrangement links TRBV7-2 to TRBJ2-7, with a weak D call TRBD2 (5 bases). Looked up from germline, CDR1 is SGHTA and CDR2 is FQGNSA. The length of the CDR3 is 15 residues. V dropped 4 bases and J dropped 2 bases, with 15 bases sitting between them. The CDR3 here is CASSSSLRVAYEQYF. The CDR3 DNA reads as TGTGCCAGCAGCTCCTCCCTGCGGGTTGCCTACGAGCAGTACTTC.

The chain couples TRBV7-8 to TRBJ2-5, with 11 bases matching TRBD2. The assigned J gene may be wrong: the sequence end matches TRBJ2-7 better. This CDR3 contains 17 residues. Germline assignment: CDR1 SGHVS and CDR2 FQNEAQ. The CDR3 sequence: CASSLGSLASGRYEQYF. DNA for the CDR3: TGTGCCAGCAGCTTAGGTAGTCTGGCTAGCGGGAGGTACGAGCAGTACTTC.

CDR3 coding DNA: TGTGCCAGCAGGGCCCGAAATGAGCAGTTCTTC. Translation: CASRARNEQFF. The V and J genes are TRBV2 and TRBJ2-1; D remains unclear. The CDR3 contains 11 residues. Looked up from germline, CDR1 is SNHLY and CDR2 is FYNNEI. The V and J ends lost 6 bases and 7 bases respectively, with 7 bases between them.

V gene TRBV7-9 combines with J gene TRBJ2-7, with D hard to call. Germline CDR1 reads SEHNR; CDR2 reads FQNEAQ (reference sequence). V lost 2 bases, J lost 6 bases, and 5 bases lay in between. This CDR3 is built from 11 residues. CDR3 nucleotide sequence: TGTGCCAGCAGCTTATCTCCCGAGCAGTACTTC. Translated: CASSLSPEQYF. The full variable domain, its missing parts supplied by reference TRBV7-9 and TRBJ2-7, is DTGVSQNPRHKITKRGQNVTFRCDPISEHNRLYWYRQTLGQGPEFLTYFQNEAQLEKSRLLSDRFSAERPKGSFSTLEIQRTEQGDSAMYLCASSLSPEQYFGPGTRLTVT.

The J gene is TRBJ1-6, the V gene TRBV6-5, with TRBD1 matching 10 bases. The germline gives CDR1 MNHEY, CDR2 SVGAGI. V was clipped by 2 bases and J by 9 bases; unmatched bases: 4. The CDR3 consists of 15 residues. The CDR3 DNA follows: TGTGCCAGCAGTTACACGGACAGGGGGAGTTCACCCCTCCACTTT. This encodes CASSYTDRGSSPLHF.

The chain carries TRBV2 and TRBJ1-6, with TRBD1 as a possible D gene (6 bases). This CDR3 has 17 amino acids. The germline gives CDR1 SNHLY, CDR2 FYNNEI. Trimming cost V 8 bases and J 9 bases, with 26 bases left between them. CDR3 amino acids: CASLNPQGLHGGSPLHF. CDR3 bases: TGTGCCAGCCTTAACCCTCAGGGGCTCCACGGTGGTTCACCCCTCCACTTT.

This clone was seen just once. This chain joins TRBV13 and TRBJ2-3; TRBD2 matches at 11 bases. The germline gives CDR1 PRHDT, CDR2 FYEKMQ (reference sequence). The CDR3 is made up of 16 amino acids. Trimming removed 3 bases from V and 0 bases from J; junction bases left unmatched: 2. The CDR3 region is CASSFSGRASTDTQYF. The CDR3, as DNA: TGTGCCAGCAGCTTTAGCGGGAGGGCTAGCACAGATACGCAGTATTTT.

The chain has TRBV15 and TRBJ1-4; 9 nucleotides match TRBD1. Germline V gene sequence: CDR1 LNHNV, CDR2 YYDKDF (reference sequence). Trimming at V came to 1 base and at J to 5 bases, leaving 5 bases not matched to a gene. This CDR3 has 16 residues. Written as DNA, the CDR3 is TGTGCCACCAGCAGAGGGTACGGGACAGGGAATGAAAAACTGTTTTTT. This encodes CATSRGYGTGNEKLFF.

The chain employs TRBV18 and TRBJ2-1; weak D call: TRBD1 (6 bases). Germline V lookup: CDR1 KGHSH, CDR2 LQKENI. The V and J ends lost 4 bases and 0 bases respectively, with 10 bases between them. The CDR3 runs to 15 residues. The CDR3 sequence is CASSLEQGSYNEQFF. In DNA, the CDR3 is TGTGCCAGCTCACTAGAACAGGGCTCCTACAATGAGCAGTTCTTC.

This CDR3 reads CAISPDSRENVGELFF. The CDR3 DNA reads as TGTGCCATCAGCCCCGACTCGCGGGAGAACGTCGGGGAGCTGTTTTTT. This chain joins TRBV10-3 and TRBJ2-2, with 7 bases lining up with TRBD2. The CDR3 has 16 residues. Germline-derived CDR1 and CDR2 are ENHRY and SYGVKD. The ends lost 6 bases at V and 7 bases at J; junction bases unmatched: 14.

This clone was picked up a small number of times. V is TRBV7-2 and J is TRBJ2-7; 11 nucleotides line up with TRBD2. V lost 5 bases, J lost 4 bases, and 7 bases stayed unmatched. The CDR3 consists of 15 residues. The germline V gene has CDR1 SGHTA and CDR2 FQGNSA. In DNA form, the CDR3 reads TGTGCCAGCAGCCCACGCCGGACTAGCGGGTACGAGCAGTACTTC. Translated, it gives CASSPRRTSGYEQYF.

This clone was seen more than once but under ten times. The rearrangement joins TRBV4-1 to TRBJ1-4; D might be TRBD1 (6 bases). Germline CDR1 and CDR2: MGHRA and YSYEKL. CDR3 length: 15 amino acids. Deletions cut 3 bases from V and 5 bases from J, with 13 bases between. The CDR3 loop reads CASSQTGTPNEKLFF. The CDR3 nucleotides are TGCGCCAGCAGCCAGACCGGGACACCGAATGAAAAACTGTTTTTT.

This chain uses TRBV7-9 with TRBJ1-1, with D possibly being TRBD1 (6 bases). V was clipped by 5 bases and J by 1 base, with 17 bases between them. This CDR3 has 16 residues. The V gene's germline CDR1 is SEHNR and CDR2 FQNEAQ (reference sequence). The CDR3 DNA is TGTGCCAGCAGCCCTTCGAGGGGGGGACCGAACACTGAAGCTTTCTTT. Translated: CASSPSRGGPNTEAFF.

This chain links TRBV6-1 with TRBJ1-4, with TRBD1 matching 8 bases. Trimming at V came to 7 bases and at J to 11 bases, leaving 6 bases not matched to a gene. The CDR3 loop spans 12 amino acids. In germline, CDR1 is MNHNS, CDR2 SASEGT. CDR3 residues: CASTDRERKLFF. The CDR3 bases are TGTGCCAGCACGGACAGGGAAAGGAAACTGTTTTTT.

This rearrangement joins TRBV6-5 to TRBJ1-2; 7 bases match TRBD1. Looked up from germline, CDR1 is MNHEY and CDR2 is SVGAGI. The CDR3 length is 15 residues. Trimming at V came to 4 bases and at J to 6 bases, leaving 11 bases not matched to a gene. The CDR3, as DNA: TGTGCCAGCAGTTCCCCCCACAGGGGATATGATGGCTACACCTTC. Protein sequence: CASSSPHRGYDGYTF.

This clone was seen once. The rearrangement links TRBV5-1 to TRBJ2-7; 12 nucleotides align to TRBD2. Germline V lookup: CDR1 SGHRS, CDR2 YFSETQ. Unmatched junction bases numbered 8, after V lost 4 bases and J lost 3 bases. This CDR3 has 16 residues. CDR3: CASSGPGLAGLYEQYF. The CDR3 DNA is TGCGCCAGCAGCGGCCCGGGACTAGCGGGCCTCTACGAGCAGTACTTC.

The chain combines TRBV4-1 with TRBJ2-2; TRBD1 agrees at 7 bases. J gave up 9 bases and V 2 bases, and 12 bases lay outside the gene matches. The CDR3 spans 16 residues. Germline V gives CDR1 MGHRA, CDR2 YSYEKL. The CDR3 sequence: CASSQRGQWGAWELFF. The CDR3 nucleotides are TGCGCCAGCAGCCAACGGGGACAGTGGGGTGCCTGGGAGCTGTTTTTT.

This clone was counted once. The rearrangement joins TRBV10-2 to TRBJ2-7, with TRBD2 matching over 10 bases. The V segment lost 6 bases and the J segment 6 bases; nucleotides outside the gene matches: 11. The germline CDR1 and CDR2 sequences are WSHSY and SAAADI. The CDR3 has 15 residues. The CDR3 nucleotides are TGCGCCAGCAGGGAGACTAGCGGGTTAGGGGGCGAGCAGTACTTC. As protein: CASRETSGLGGEQYF.

The V gene is TRBV18, the J gene TRBJ1-2; 7 bases agree with TRBD1. There are 13 residues in the CDR3. After removal of 4 bases from V and 8 bases from J, the junction contained 7 bases not matched to a gene. The germline V gene encodes CDR1 KGHSH and CDR2 LQKENI. CDR3 DNA: TGTGCCAGCTCACAACAGGGGAGGTACGGCTACACCTTC. It encodes CASSQQGRYGYTF.

The gene calls are TRBV6-5 and TRBJ1-6; D uncertain. Germline V gene data show CDR1 as MNHEY and CDR2 as SVGAGI. V was cut by 6 bases and J by 2 bases, with 8 bases left in between. CDR3 length: 14 residues. The CDR3 is CASSPGTYNSPLHF. In DNA form, the CDR3 reads TGTGCCAGCAGCCCCGGGACCTATAATTCACCCCTCCACTTT.

The chain combines TRBV9 with TRBJ2-3; 13 positions match TRBD2. The ends lost 0 bases at V and 4 bases at J; junction bases unmatched: 2. CDR3 length equals 16 residues. Germline assignment: CDR1 SGDLS and CDR2 YYNGEE. As DNA, the CDR3 is TGTGCCAGCAGCGTAGGCACTAGCGGGGGGGCAGATACGCAGTATTTT. It codes for CASSVGTSGGADTQYF.

V and J are TRBV6-6 and TRBJ1-1; no clear D gene. Trimming took 0 bases from V and 8 from J, leaving 10 bases between them. This CDR3 has 13 residues. Germline V lookup: CDR1 MNHNY, CDR2 SVGAGI (reference sequence). Written as DNA, the CDR3 is TGTGCCAGCAGTTACTCGGGCAGAATGGAAGCTTTCTTT. It translates to CASSYSGRMEAFF.

The V and J genes are TRBV2 and TRBJ1-1; possible D gene TRBD1, 6 bases. The germline V and J ends were trimmed by 9 bases and 5 bases, with 16 bases remaining between them. The CDR3 is 13 amino acids. The germline V gene has CDR1 SNHLY and CDR2 FYNNEI. The chain's CDR3 is CASLKQGRTEAFF. CDR3 sequence (DNA): TGTGCCAGTCTCAAACAGGGTCGAACTGAAGCTTTCTTT.

This clone has a handful of counts. The chain joins TRBV19 to TRBJ1-3; 7 nucleotides match TRBD1. This CDR3 region has 15 residues. CDR1 and CDR2 from the germline V gene are LNHDA and SQIVND (reference sequence). J lost 2 bases, V lost 7 bases, and 8 bases had no gene match. CDR3 sequence (DNA): TGTGCCAGTATCGACAGGGCGAGTCCTGGAAACACCATATATTTT. Protein: CASIDRASPGNTIYF.

This clone has just one count. The CDR3 region has the DNA TGTGCCAGCAGCTTGGACAGGGGCAATCAGCCCCAGCATTTT. This codes for CASSLDRGNQPQHF. V gene TRBV5-4 combines with J gene TRBJ1-5, with D possibly TRBD1 on 6 matching bases. In germline, CDR1 is SGHNT, CDR2 YYREEE (reference sequence). The CDR3 spans 14 residues. V lost 0 bases to trimming and J lost 2 bases, with 6 bases between them.